Reported below is one T cell receptor beta chain. What it recognizes is unknown. Trimming left V 1 base short and J 3 bases short, with 8 bases between. Germline V lookup: CDR1 SQVTM, CDR2 ANQGSEA. CDR3 length: 13 amino acids. The data are from a study of shared clonotypes between healthy human individuals. Findings and caveats of the study: Around 5% of naive CD4 clonotypes were common to a handful of donors.

Within Nashville, Tennessee resided all donors, each a Caucasian adult. The table came from immunoSEQ multiplex PCR; TCRdb's copy has only in-frame clones and leaves some out. This sample has roughly 520,000 clones, with about 96% found just once. Sequencing used naive CD4+ T cells sorted from blood. Subset reported: CD45RA+ positively selected. This clonotype was sampled from a woman aged 30 to 39 in good health. The V and J genes are TRBV29-1 and TRBJ2-3; no clear D gene. The CDR3 nucleotides read TGCAGCGTTGAAGGCCGATCAACAGATACGCAGTATTTT. Its protein product is CSVEGRSTDTQYF.